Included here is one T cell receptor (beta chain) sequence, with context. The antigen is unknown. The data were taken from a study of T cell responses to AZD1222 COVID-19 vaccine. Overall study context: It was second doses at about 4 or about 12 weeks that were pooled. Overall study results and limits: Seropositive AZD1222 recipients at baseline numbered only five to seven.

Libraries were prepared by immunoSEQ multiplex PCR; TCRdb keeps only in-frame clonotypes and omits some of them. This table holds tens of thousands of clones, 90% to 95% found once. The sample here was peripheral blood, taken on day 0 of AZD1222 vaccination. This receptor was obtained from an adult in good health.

The CDR3 spells CSGVPRGILDTQYF. The CDR3 DNA reads TGCAGCGGGGTCCCGCGGGGGATACTAGATACGCAGTATTTT. V is TRBV29-1 and J is TRBJ2-3, with 7 bases fitting TRBD2. The CDR3 covers 14 residues. Germline trimming cut 7 bases from V and 5 bases from J; bases unmatched to any gene: 12. Germline CDR1 reads SQVTM; CDR2 reads ANQGSEA.